This TCR beta chain comes out of a study of shared clonotypes between healthy human individuals. CDR3 length: 14 amino acids. Trimming removed 7 bases from V and 4 bases from J, with 16 bases in between. The germline V gene has CDR1 MNHEY and CDR2 SMNVEV (reference sequence). The protocol was immunoSEQ multiplex PCR, while the TCRdb copy is restricted to in-frame clones and leaves out a portion. The table includes 730,000 or so clones, around 72% detected once. The chain recombines TRBV27 with TRBJ1-2; D is unclear. The sample consisted of memory CD4+ T cells sorted from blood. The subset denotes: CD45RA-negative fraction. This TCR was recovered from a woman aged 30 to 39 in good health. In nucleotides, the CDR3 is TGTGCCAGCAAAAGAGACGAGGACCTCTATGGCTACACCTTC. Translated, it gives CASKRDEDLYGYTF.